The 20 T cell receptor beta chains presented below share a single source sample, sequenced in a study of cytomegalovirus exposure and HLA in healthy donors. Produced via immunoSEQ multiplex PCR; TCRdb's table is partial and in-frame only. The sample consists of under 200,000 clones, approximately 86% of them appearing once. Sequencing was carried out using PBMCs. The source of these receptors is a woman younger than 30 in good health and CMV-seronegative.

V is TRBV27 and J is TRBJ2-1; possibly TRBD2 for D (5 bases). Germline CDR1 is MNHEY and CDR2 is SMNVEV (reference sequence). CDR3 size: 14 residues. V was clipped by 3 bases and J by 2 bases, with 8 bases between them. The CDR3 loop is CASSLGVAYNEQFF. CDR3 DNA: TGTGCCAGCAGTTTGGGAGTCGCCTACAATGAGCAGTTCTTC.

CDR3 DNA sequence: TGTGCCAGTAGGAGACAGGACACCAACACTGAAGCTTTCTTT. Translated, it gives CASRRQDTNTEAFF. The chain has TRBV19 and TRBJ1-1; possible D gene TRBD1, 6 bases. Germline V CDR1 and CDR2: LNHDA, SQIVND (reference sequence). V was cut by 6 bases and J by 2 bases, with 13 bases left in between. There are 14 residues in the CDR3.

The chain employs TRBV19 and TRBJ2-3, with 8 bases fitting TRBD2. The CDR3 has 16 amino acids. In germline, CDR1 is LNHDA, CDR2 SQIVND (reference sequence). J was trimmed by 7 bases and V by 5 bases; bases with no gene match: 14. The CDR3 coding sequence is TGTGCCAGTAGTCCCCTAACGGGACTAGATCTTCATACGCAGTATTTT. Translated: CASSPLTGLDLHTQYF.

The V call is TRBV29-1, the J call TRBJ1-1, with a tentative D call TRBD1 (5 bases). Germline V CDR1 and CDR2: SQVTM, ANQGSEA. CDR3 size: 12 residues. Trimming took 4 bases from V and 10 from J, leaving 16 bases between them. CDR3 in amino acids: CSVVNSPGGAFF. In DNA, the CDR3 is TGCAGCGTTGTGAACTCACCGGGGGGAGCTTTCTTT.

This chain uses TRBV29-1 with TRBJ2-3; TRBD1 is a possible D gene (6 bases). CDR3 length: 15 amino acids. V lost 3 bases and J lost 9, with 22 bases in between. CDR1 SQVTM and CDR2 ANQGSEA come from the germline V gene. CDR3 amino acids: CSVEGWAGVARTQYF. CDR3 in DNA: TGCAGCGTTGAGGGATGGGCAGGGGTGGCTCGAACGCAGTATTTT.

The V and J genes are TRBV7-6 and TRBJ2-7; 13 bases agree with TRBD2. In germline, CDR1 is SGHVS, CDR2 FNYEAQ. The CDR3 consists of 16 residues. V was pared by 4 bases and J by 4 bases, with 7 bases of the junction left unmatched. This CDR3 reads CASSSGTSGGEYEQYF. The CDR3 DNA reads TGTGCCAGCAGCTCCGGAACTAGCGGGGGGGAATACGAGCAGTACTTC.

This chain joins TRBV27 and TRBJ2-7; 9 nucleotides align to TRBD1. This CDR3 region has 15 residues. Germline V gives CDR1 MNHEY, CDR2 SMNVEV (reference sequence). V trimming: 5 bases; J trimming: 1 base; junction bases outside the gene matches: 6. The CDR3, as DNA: TGTGCCAGCAGTAGGGACAGGGAAAGGTCCTACGAGCAGTACTTC. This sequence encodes CASSRDRERSYEQYF.

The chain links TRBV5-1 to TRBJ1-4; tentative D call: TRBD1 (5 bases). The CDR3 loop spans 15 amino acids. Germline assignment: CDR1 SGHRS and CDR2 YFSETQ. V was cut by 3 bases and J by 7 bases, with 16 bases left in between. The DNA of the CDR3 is TGCGCCAGCAGCTCCCTCGGGGGTTCAGGTGAAAAACTGTTTTTT. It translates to CASSSLGGSGEKLFF.

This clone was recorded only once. CDR3 sequence reads: CASSLDREETQYF. Here the CDR3 DNA reads TGTGCCAGCAGCTTGGACAGGGAAGAGACCCAGTACTTC. The chain is built from TRBV7-2 and TRBJ2-5; 8 bases align to TRBD1. There are 13 residues in the CDR3. V trimming: 3 bases; J trimming: 3 bases; junction bases outside the gene matches: 0. Germline lookup yields CDR1 SGHTA and CDR2 FQGNSA.

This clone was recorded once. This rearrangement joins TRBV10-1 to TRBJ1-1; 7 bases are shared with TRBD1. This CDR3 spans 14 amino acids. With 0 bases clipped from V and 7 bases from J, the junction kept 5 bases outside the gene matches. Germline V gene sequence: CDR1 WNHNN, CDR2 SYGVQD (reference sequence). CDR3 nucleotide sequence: TGCGCCAGCAGTGAGTCAGGGGACAGCCATGAAGCTTTCTTT. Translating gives CASSESGDSHEAFF.

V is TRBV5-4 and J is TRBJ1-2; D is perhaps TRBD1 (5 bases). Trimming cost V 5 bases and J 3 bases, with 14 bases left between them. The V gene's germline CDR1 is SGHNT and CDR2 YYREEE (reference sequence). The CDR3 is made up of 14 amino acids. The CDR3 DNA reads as TGTGCCAGCAGAGCAAGGGGCCAAGACTATGGCTACACCTTC. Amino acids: CASRARGQDYGYTF.

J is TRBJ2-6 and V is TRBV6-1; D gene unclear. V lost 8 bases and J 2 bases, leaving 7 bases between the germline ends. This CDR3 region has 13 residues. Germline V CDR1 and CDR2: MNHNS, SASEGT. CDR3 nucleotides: TGTGCCAGCCTGTCCCCTGGGGCCAACGTCCTGACTTTC. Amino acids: CASLSPGANVLTF.

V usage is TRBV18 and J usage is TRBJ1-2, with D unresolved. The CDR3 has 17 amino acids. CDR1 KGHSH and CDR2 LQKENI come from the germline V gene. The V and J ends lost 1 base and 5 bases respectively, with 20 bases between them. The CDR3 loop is CASSPRREGLHSYGYTF. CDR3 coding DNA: TGTGCCAGCTCACCACGTCGGGAGGGCCTTCATTCGTATGGCTACACCTTC.

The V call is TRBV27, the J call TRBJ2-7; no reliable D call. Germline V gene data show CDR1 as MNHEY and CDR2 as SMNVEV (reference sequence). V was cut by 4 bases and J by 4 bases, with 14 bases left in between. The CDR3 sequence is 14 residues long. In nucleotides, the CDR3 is TGTGCCAGCAGTTCTCAAGACATATCGTACGAGCAGTACTTC. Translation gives CASSSQDISYEQYF.

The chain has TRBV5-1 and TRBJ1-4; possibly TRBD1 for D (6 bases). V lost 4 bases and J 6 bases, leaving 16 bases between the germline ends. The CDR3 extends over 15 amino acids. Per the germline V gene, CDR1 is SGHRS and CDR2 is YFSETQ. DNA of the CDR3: TGCGCCAGCAGCGCTTACCGGGACACCTATGAAAAACTGTTTTTT. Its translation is CASSAYRDTYEKLFF.

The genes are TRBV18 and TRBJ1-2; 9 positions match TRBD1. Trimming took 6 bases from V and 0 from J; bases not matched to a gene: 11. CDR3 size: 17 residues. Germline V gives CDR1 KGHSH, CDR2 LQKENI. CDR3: CASSPGQGRAANYGYTF. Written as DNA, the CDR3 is TGTGCCAGCTCGCCCGGACAGGGGAGAGCAGCTAACTATGGCTACACCTTC.

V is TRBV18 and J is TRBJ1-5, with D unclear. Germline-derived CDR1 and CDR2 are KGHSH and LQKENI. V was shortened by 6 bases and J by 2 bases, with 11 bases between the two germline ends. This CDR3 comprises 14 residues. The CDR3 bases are TGTGCCAGCTCCCCTGGTGAGGGCAATCAGCCCCAGCATTTT. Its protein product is CASSPGEGNQPQHF. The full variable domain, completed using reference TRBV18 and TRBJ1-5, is NAGVMQNPRHLVRRRGQEARLRCSPMKGHSHVYWYRQLPEEGLKFMVYLQKENIIDESGMPKERFSAEFPKEGPSILRIQQVVRGDSAAYFCASSPGEGNQPQHFGDGTRLSIL.

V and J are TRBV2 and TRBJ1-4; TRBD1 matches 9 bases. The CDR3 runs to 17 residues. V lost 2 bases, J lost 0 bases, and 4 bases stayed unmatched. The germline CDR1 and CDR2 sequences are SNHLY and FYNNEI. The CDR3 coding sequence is TGTGCCAGCAGTGAAATGGGACAGGGTGCAACTAATGAAAAACTGTTTTTT. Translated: CASSEMGQGATNEKLFF.

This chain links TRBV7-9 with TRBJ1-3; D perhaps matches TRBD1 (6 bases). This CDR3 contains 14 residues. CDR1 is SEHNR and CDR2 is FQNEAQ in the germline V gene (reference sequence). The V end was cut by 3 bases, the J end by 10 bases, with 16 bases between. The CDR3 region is CASSFGYRARTIYF. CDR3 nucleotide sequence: TGTGCCAGCAGCTTTGGCTACAGGGCGAGAACCATATATTTT.

The CDR3 loop is CASSVLADSYEQYF. CDR3 nucleotide sequence: TGTGCCAGTAGTGTACTAGCGGACTCCTACGAGCAGTACTTC. This sequence joins TRBV19 and TRBJ2-7, with 8 positions matching TRBD2. This CDR3 is built from 14 residues. V lost 5 bases, J lost 0 bases, and 3 bases stayed unmatched. CDR1 and CDR2 from the germline V gene are LNHDA and SQIVND (reference sequence). The variable domain in full, completed from reference TRBV19 and TRBJ2-7, reads DGGITQSPKYLFRKEGQNVTLSCEQNLNHDAMYWYRQDPGQGLRLIYYSQIVNDFQKGDIAEGYSVSREKKESFPLTVTSAQKNPTAFYLCASSVLADSYEQYFGPGTRLTVT.